This T cell receptor (beta chain) was documented in a study of cytomegalovirus exposure and HLA in healthy donors. In the PCR, 60 Vbeta and 13 Jbeta primers were used. Profiling relied on immunoSEQ multiplex PCR, and the TCRdb table lists in-frame clones only, not all of them. The sample has about 130,000 clones; around 67% are singletons. Study results and limitations: Sequencing likely produced, as an artifact, a cluster of highly shared sequence variants. Earlier analysis yielded a pattern in which most TCR beta V segments were productive about 90% or about 30% of the time.

As concerns this clone: What it recognizes is unknown.

Healthy individuals who donated bone marrow served as the donors. The clonotype originates from a man between 60 and 70 years old in good health and CMV-seropositive. The sample comprised PBMCs.

Here the CDR3 DNA reads TGCGCCAGCAGCTTCAGTGGCACAGATACGCAGTATTTT. It encodes CASSFSGTDTQYF. The gene calls are TRBV5-1 and TRBJ2-3; D is unclear. The V end was cut by 2 bases, the J end by 1 base, with 5 bases between. CDR3 length: 13 residues. Per germline, CDR1 SGHRS and CDR2 YFSETQ.